This T cell receptor (beta chain) appears in the sequencing data of a study of T-cell memory formation after mild COVID-19. TCRdb reprocessed the 5' RACE reads via MiXCR and lists one record per CDR3 protein. Here the sample spans hundreds of thousands of distinct CDR3 sequences, roughly 25% being singletons. V lost 1 base and J 3 bases, leaving 9 bases between the germline ends. There are 14 residues in the CDR3. The sequencing input was PBMCs or a T cell subset sorted from them (not recorded which). V usage is TRBV12-3 or TRBV12-4 and J usage is TRBJ1-2, with D unresolved. This sequence originates from an adult woman who had mild COVID-19 (a few samples of this study predate the infection). Cell type and time point are not known. The CDR3 region is CASSLVSYYYGYTF. The CDR3 region has the DNA TGTGCCAGCAGTTTAGTGAGTTATTACTATGGCTACACCTTC.